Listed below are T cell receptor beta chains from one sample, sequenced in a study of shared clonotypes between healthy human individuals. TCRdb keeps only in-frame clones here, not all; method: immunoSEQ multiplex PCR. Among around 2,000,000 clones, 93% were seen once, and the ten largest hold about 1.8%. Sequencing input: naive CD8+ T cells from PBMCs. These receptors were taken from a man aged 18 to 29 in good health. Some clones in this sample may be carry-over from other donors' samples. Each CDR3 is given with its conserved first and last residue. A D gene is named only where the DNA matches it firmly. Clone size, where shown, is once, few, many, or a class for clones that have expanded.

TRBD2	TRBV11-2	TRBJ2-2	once	CASSLDLRGVNTGELFF	TGTGCCAGCAGCTTAGATCTCCGGGGGGTGAACACCGGGGAGCTGTTTTTT
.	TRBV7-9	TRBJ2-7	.	CASSDPKGGRHEQYF	TGTGCCAGCAGCGACCCGAAAGGGGGTCGCCACGAGCAGTACTTC
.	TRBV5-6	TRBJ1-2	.	CASSLGRGVDGYTF	TGTGCCAGCAGCTTGGGCAGGGGAGTCGATGGCTACACCTTC
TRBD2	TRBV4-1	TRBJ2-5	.	CASSPWTSGRVQETQYF	TGCGCCAGCAGCCCGTGGACTAGCGGGAGGGTCCAAGAGACCCAGTACTTC
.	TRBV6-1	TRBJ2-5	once	CASISTRDTRETQYF	TGTGCCAGCATCTCGACGCGGGACACAAGAGAGACCCAGTACTTC
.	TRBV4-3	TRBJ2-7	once	CASSRTLRATEQYF	TGCGCCAGCAGCCGCACCCTCCGGGCCACCGAGCAGTACTTC
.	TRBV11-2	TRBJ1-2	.	CASSLESGGLGTF	TGTGCCAGCAGCTTAGAATCTGGAGGGCTGGGGACCTTC
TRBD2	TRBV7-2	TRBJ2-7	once	CASNPASGREQYF	TGTGCCAGCAACCCCGCTAGCGGGAGGGAACAGTACTTC
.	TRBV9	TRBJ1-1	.	CASSPTGGGTEAFF	TGTGCCAGCAGCCCGACCGGGGGGGGCACTGAAGCTTTCTTT
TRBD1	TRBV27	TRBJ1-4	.	CASSVGGADEKLFF	TGTGCCAGCAGTGTAGGGGGCGCGGATGAAAAACTGTTTTTT
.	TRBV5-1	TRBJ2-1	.	CASSLGEYNEQFF	TGCGCCAGCAGCTTGGGGGAGTACAATGAGCAGTTCTTC
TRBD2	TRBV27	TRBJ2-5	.	CASSYRSGRAGETQYF	TGTGCCAGCAGTTACCGAAGCGGGAGGGCCGGGGAGACCCAGTACTTC
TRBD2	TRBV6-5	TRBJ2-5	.	CASSYSFREDKRPQYF	TGTGCCAGCAGTTACTCGTTCCGGGAGGACAAGAGACCCCAGTACTTC
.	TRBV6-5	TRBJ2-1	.	CASSYDGSYNEQFF	TGTGCCAGCAGTTACGACGGATCCTACAATGAGCAGTTCTTC
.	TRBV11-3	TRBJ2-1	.	CASSQGGGTTEQFF	TGTGCCAGCAGCCAAGGGGGGGGAACGACTGAGCAGTTCTTC
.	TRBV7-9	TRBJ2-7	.	CASSLVYGRGYEQYF	TGTGCCAGCAGCTTAGTGTACGGCAGGGGATACGAGCAGTACTTC
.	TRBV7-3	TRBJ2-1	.	CASSSGGWYNEQFF	TGTGCCAGCAGCTCGGGGGGCTGGTACAATGAGCAGTTCTTC
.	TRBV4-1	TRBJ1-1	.	CASSLPGIGFSTEAFF	TGCGCCAGCAGCCTCCCCGGAATTGGGTTTAGTACTGAAGCTTTCTTT